This note documents a single T cell receptor (beta chain) sequence. Its cognate antigen is unknown. This sample was included in a study of identifying expanded T cells in peripheral blood. Whole-study findings and limits: Clone count variance between roughly two-week samples rose with total template count.

Using immunoSEQ multiplex PCR, the repertoire was profiled, and TCRdb retains in-frame clones only, with some absent. Found here are around 100,000 clones, roughly 91% of them singletons; the top ten hold about 16%. No infections or other immune events were documented during collection. CDR3 length: 16 amino acids. Trimming cost V 4 bases and J 8 bases; bases outside gene matches: 13. Germline lookup yields CDR1 SEHNR and CDR2 FQNEAQ (reference sequence). Sequencing was done on a sample of blood. The origin of this receptor is a person aged 18 to 70 in good health. The chain joins TRBV7-9 to TRBJ2-3; 9 positions agree with TRBD2. The CDR3 DNA reads TGTGCCAGCAGCTCGACATTAGCGGGGGAGGACGGTACGCAGTATTTT. The encoded protein is CASSSTLAGEDGTQYF.